This T cell receptor (beta chain) was obtained from a study of blood T cells in healthy people across ages. In its sample, this clonotype was seen many times. One end of the junction does not line up with germline, which may come from a read error. The CDR3 extends over 13 amino acids. CDR1 is MGHRA, CDR2 YSYEKL, per germline. A second PCR, run for roughly 7 to 11 cycles, used a sample-barcoded 5' primer plus a J-beta primer mix. TCRdb used MiXCR to reprocess the 5' RACE reads, holding one entry per CDR3 protein. The table shows about 1.1 million distinct CDR3 sequences, with around two fifths occurring only once.

V and J are TRBV4-1 and TRBJ2-2, with D tentatively TRBD1 (6 bases). This receptor was identified in a man aged 18-30 years in good health. Sequenced material: blood. The CDR3 is CASSPQGTGELFF. The CDR3 nucleotides are TGTGCCAGCAGTCCACAGGGAACCGGGGAGCTGTTTTTT.